These 27 T cell receptor beta chains were sequenced from one sample in a study of blood T cell repertoires in COVID-19. TCRdb's copy holds only in-frame clones and misses some; the assay was immunoSEQ multiplex PCR. The sample records some 200,000 clones, 81% being singletons. Sequencing was carried out using PBMCs or T cells enriched from blood (not recorded which). The receptors stem from a woman aged 45-65 years with acute COVID-19.

The CDR3, as DNA: TGCGCCAGCAGCCACTTAGCGGGGGATACAGATACGCAGTATTTT. As protein: CASSHLAGDTDTQYF. This sequence joins TRBV4-3 and TRBJ2-3; 9 nucleotides match TRBD2. J gave up 3 bases and V 3 bases, and 4 bases lay outside the gene matches. Per germline, CDR1 LGHNA and CDR2 YSLEER. The CDR3 runs to 15 residues.

Only one count was recorded for this clone. The rearrangement links TRBV6-5 to TRBJ1-2, with D maybe TRBD1 (6 bases). This CDR3 spans 13 amino acids. Germline CDR1 and CDR2: MNHEY and SVGAGI. The V gene lost 5 bases and the J gene lost 6 bases, with 13 bases spanning the gap. CDR3 DNA: TGTGCCAGCAGTCGGACCCAGGGGAATGGCTACACCTTC. The encoded protein is CASSRTQGNGYTF.

Of note for this clone: Other DNA sequences within the sample encode an identical CDR3. The chain couples TRBV7-2 to TRBJ1-5; 8 bases are a match to TRBD1. The germline V gene has CDR1 SGHTA and CDR2 FQGNSA. CDR3 length: 14 residues. J was trimmed by 2 bases and V by 4 bases; bases with no gene match: 1. CDR3: CASSWGQGNQPQHF. The CDR3 nucleotides are TGTGCCAGCAGCTGGGGACAGGGCAATCAGCCCCAGCATTTT.

This sequence joins TRBV18 and TRBJ2-3; 11 bases agree with TRBD1. The CDR3 has 15 residues. After removal of 3 bases from V and 4 bases from J, the junction contained 3 bases not matched to a gene. Germline-derived CDR1 and CDR2 are KGHSH and LQKENI. The CDR3, as DNA: TGTGCCAGCTCACCTGGGACAGGGGGATCAGATACGCAGTATTTT. It specifies CASSPGTGGSDTQYF.

V usage is TRBV19 and J usage is TRBJ2-5; 7 nucleotides match TRBD2. Losses at the gene ends were 7 bases for V and 2 bases for J; bases not matched to a gene: 7. Per the germline V gene, CDR1 is LNHDA and CDR2 is SQIVND (reference sequence). The CDR3 spans 14 residues. As DNA, the CDR3 is TGTGCCAGTAACCCGGGGGGTCCTCAAGAGACCCAGTACTTC. Encoded protein: CASNPGGPQETQYF.

The V and J genes are TRBV19 and TRBJ1-5; TRBD1 matches at 12 bases. Losses at the gene ends were 5 bases for V and 4 bases for J; bases not matched to a gene: 18. The CDR3 has 20 residues. CDR1 is LNHDA, CDR2 SQIVND, per germline (reference sequence). This CDR3 reads CASSDSGTGGSGRWNQPQHF. The CDR3 DNA follows: TGTGCCAGTAGTGATTCCGGGACAGGGGGCAGCGGGCGGTGGAATCAGCCCCAGCATTTT.

The CDR3 region is CASSPRQDSGYGYTF. In DNA form, the CDR3 reads TGTGCCAGCAGTCCACGACAGGACAGCGGCTATGGCTACACCTTC. This chain uses TRBV6-5 with TRBJ1-2; possibly TRBD1 for D (6 bases). The germline gives CDR1 MNHEY, CDR2 SVGAGI. The CDR3 totals 15 residues. The germline V and J ends were trimmed by 5 bases and 4 bases, with 17 bases remaining between them.

The chain carries TRBV13 and TRBJ1-3; 8 nucleotides line up with TRBD1. V lost 1 base and J lost 2; bases outside the gene matches: 4. Germline-derived CDR1 and CDR2 are PRHDT and FYEKMQ (reference sequence). The CDR3 loop spans 16 amino acids. The CDR3 reads CASSLAAGGPGNTIYF. DNA of the CDR3: TGTGCCAGCAGCTTAGCTGCAGGGGGCCCTGGAAACACCATATATTTT.

V gene TRBV7-2 combines with J gene TRBJ2-7, with 10 positions matching TRBD1. J lost 0 bases, V lost 4 bases, and 3 bases had no gene match. The CDR3 covers 15 residues. Germline V gives CDR1 SGHTA, CDR2 FQGNSA. Written as DNA, the CDR3 is TGTGCCAGCAGCTCCGGGACAGGGGTCTCCTACGAGCAGTACTTC. Protein product: CASSSGTGVSYEQYF.

This clone came up once. CDR3 in DNA: TGCGCCAGCAGACCAATGCGGGACCCCGGGGCCCAGTACTTC. Translating gives CASRPMRDPGAQYF. The genes are TRBV5-1 and TRBJ2-5; the D gene is possibly TRBD2 (6 bases). Germline V gene sequence: CDR1 SGHRS, CDR2 YFSETQ. The CDR3 is made up of 14 amino acids. V gave up 5 bases and J gave up 9 bases, with 20 bases separating them.

The rearrangement links TRBV6-1 to TRBJ1-4; maybe TRBD1 (5 bases). Per the germline V gene, CDR1 is MNHNS and CDR2 is SASEGT. The ends were cut back, 3 bases at V and 0 bases at J, with 11 bases in the middle. The CDR3 extends over 16 amino acids. The CDR3 sequence: CASSDLGGATNEKLFF. The CDR3 DNA reads as TGTGCCAGCAGTGATTTGGGAGGGGCAACTAATGAAAAACTGTTTTTT.

This clone has only a few counts. V and J are TRBV2 and TRBJ2-4, with TRBD2 identical over 15 bases. The CDR3 is made up of 18 amino acids. Germline V gives CDR1 SNHLY, CDR2 FYNNEI. V lost 4 bases, J lost 1 base, and 5 bases stayed unmatched. CDR3 loop: CASSAGLAGGAAKNIQYF. CDR3 DNA sequence: TGTGCCAGCAGTGCGGGACTAGCGGGAGGTGCTGCCAAAAACATTCAGTACTTC.

The V gene is TRBV11-1, the J gene TRBJ1-3; 7 bases line up with TRBD1. The CDR3 has 16 residues. Trimming took 2 bases from V and 2 from J; bases not matched to a gene: 6. Germline V gene data show CDR1 as SGHAT and CDR2 as FQDESV (reference sequence). The CDR3, as DNA: TGTGCCAGCAGCTTACCGACAGGGAGAGCTGGAAACACCATATATTTT. Translation: CASSLPTGRAGNTIYF.

V usage is TRBV11-2 and J usage is TRBJ2-5, with D maybe TRBD2 (5 bases). CDR1 is SGHAT, CDR2 FQNNGV, per germline. The CDR3 is made up of 12 amino acids. The germline V and J ends were trimmed by 5 bases and 4 bases, with 8 bases remaining between them. The CDR3 DNA follows: TGTGCCAGCAGCGGACTTCTAGAGACCCAGTACTTC. Encoded protein: CASSGLLETQYF.

The chain joins TRBV5-1 to TRBJ1-6; TRBD1 might be the D (5 bases). V was pared by 3 bases and J by 3 bases, with 10 bases between. Germline V gene data show CDR1 as SGHRS and CDR2 as YFSETQ. This CDR3 has 15 amino acids. The CDR3 reads CASSYGQDYNSPLHF. The CDR3 DNA follows: TGCGCCAGCAGCTACGGACAAGACTATAATTCACCCCTCCACTTT.

The rearrangement joins TRBV3-1 (or the pseudogene TRBV3-2) to TRBJ2-5; 10 nucleotides line up with TRBD2. This CDR3 region has 16 residues. Germline CDR1 is LGHDT and CDR2 is YNNKEL (reference sequence). V shed 0 bases, J shed 6 bases, and the junction held 7 bases outside the gene matches. CDR3 loop: CASSQDQRGGRKTQYF. DNA of the CDR3: TGTGCCAGCAGCCAAGACCAGCGGGGGGGCCGGAAGACCCAGTACTTC.

This clone was counted between two and nine times. V is TRBV9 and J is TRBJ1-6; no firm D call. V lost 3 bases, J lost 6 bases, and 10 bases lay in between. CDR3 length equals 14 residues. The germline gives CDR1 SGDLS, CDR2 YYNGEE. As DNA, the CDR3 is TGTGCCAGCAGCGCAGAGGTTTCTAATTCACCCCTCCACTTT. This translates into CASSAEVSNSPLHF. Full variable domain (rest looked up from reference TRBV9 and TRBJ1-6): DSGVTQTPKHLITATGQRVTLRCSPRSGDLSVYWYQQSLDQGLQFLIQYYNGEERAKGNILERFSAQQFPDLHSELNLSSLELGDSALYFCASSAEVSNSPLHFGNGTRLTVT.

This CDR3 reads CASTIGGPSEQFF. The CDR3 nucleotides read TGTGCCAGCACTATCGGGGGGCCCAGTGAGCAGTTCTTC. The genes are TRBV18 and TRBJ2-1; D might be TRBD2 (7 bases). Trimming pared 8 bases from V and 9 bases from J, leaving 17 bases between. Germline CDR1 and CDR2: KGHSH and LQKENI. This CDR3 comprises 13 residues.

The V and J genes are TRBV19 and TRBJ2-7, with TRBD2 matching 12 bases. The CDR3 is made up of 15 amino acids. Germline V gene lookup returns CDR1 LNHDA and CDR2 SQIVND (reference sequence). With V trimmed by 4 bases and J by 2 bases, 3 bases remained unmatched. The CDR3 nucleotides are TGTGCCAGTAGTAGATCTAGCGGGAGGGCCTACGAGCAGTACTTC. This sequence encodes CASSRSSGRAYEQYF.

The V and J genes are TRBV19 and TRBJ2-7; 8 bases are shared with TRBD1. This CDR3 is built from 15 residues. Germline values: CDR1 LNHDA, CDR2 SQIVND (reference sequence). After removal of 6 bases from V and 0 bases from J, the junction contained 7 bases not matched to a gene. The CDR3 here is CASSGQGARSYEQYF. The CDR3 DNA is TGTGCCAGTAGCGGGCAGGGGGCCCGCTCCTACGAGCAGTACTTC.

The genes are TRBV6-2 or TRBV6-3 and TRBJ1-4, with D unresolved. Germline lookup yields CDR1 MNHEY and CDR2 SVGEGT. V lost 2 bases to trimming and J lost 7 bases, with 20 bases between them. This CDR3 region has 17 residues. CDR3 nucleotides: TGTGCCAGCAGTTACATTCCGACAATCCAGCCGAGTGAAAAACTGTTTTTT. This gives the protein CASSYIPTIQPSEKLFF.

The rearrangement links TRBV6-4 to TRBJ2-1, with D hard to call. The germline V and J ends were trimmed by 1 base and 4 bases, with 5 bases remaining between them. The CDR3 contains 13 residues. Germline-derived CDR1 and CDR2 are MRHNA and SNTAGT. The CDR3 DNA sequence: TGTGCCAGCAGTGACTATCGTTACAATGAGCAGTTCTTC. Translated: CASSDYRYNEQFF.

This clone was recorded a few times. The chain couples TRBV5-1 to TRBJ2-3; 7 nucleotides align to TRBD2. CDR1 and CDR2 (germline): SGHRS, YFSETQ. The V segment lost 0 bases and the J segment 4 bases; nucleotides outside the gene matches: 5. This CDR3 has 15 residues. In DNA form, the CDR3 reads TGCGCCAGCAGCTTGGTGTTTGGGGGGGCAGATACGCAGTATTTT. Encoded protein: CASSLVFGGADTQYF.

The V and J genes are TRBV28 and TRBJ1-3; TRBD1 matches at 9 bases. The CDR3 totals 15 residues. The germline gives CDR1 MDHEN, CDR2 SYDVKM. The J segment lost 4 bases and the V segment lost 4 bases, leaving 5 bases of the junction unmatched. The CDR3 spells CASSSGDREGNTIYF. The CDR3 DNA follows: TGTGCCAGCAGTTCCGGGGACAGGGAGGGAAACACCATATATTTT.

The rearrangement links TRBV18 to TRBJ2-4; 8 bases align to TRBD1. V was clipped by 3 bases and J by 10 bases; unmatched bases: 8. In germline, CDR1 is KGHSH, CDR2 LQKENI. This CDR3 has 14 amino acids. The CDR3 region is CASSPGQGERIQYF. The CDR3 bases are TGTGCCAGCTCACCCGGACAGGGAGAACGGATTCAGTACTTC.

CDR3 protein: CASRNLAGVPWADTQYF. The CDR3 nucleotides read TGTGCCAGCAGAAATCTAGCGGGGGTCCCGTGGGCTGATACGCAGTATTTT. The V gene is TRBV5-6, the J gene TRBJ2-3; TRBD2 matches at 10 bases. The CDR3 runs to 17 residues. The germline gives CDR1 SGHDT, CDR2 YYEEEE. The V and J ends lost 5 bases and 6 bases, in that order; junction bases with no gene match: 15.

The genes are TRBV27 and TRBJ2-3, with 9 nucleotides matching TRBD2. CDR1 MNHEY and CDR2 SMNVEV come from the germline V gene (reference sequence). The V segment lost 6 bases and the J segment 4 bases; nucleotides outside the gene matches: 5. The CDR3 contains 14 residues. CDR3 in DNA: TGTGCCAGCAGGATCCGCGGGGGGGCAGATACGCAGTATTTT. Its translation: CASRIRGGADTQYF.